This entry lists 26 T cell receptor beta chains sequenced from one sample in a study of blood T cells in healthy people across ages. Then a second PCR, running about 6 to 12 cycles, was carried out with a sample-barcoded 5' primer and a J-beta primer mix. TCRdb fed the 5' RACE reads into MiXCR, producing one record per CDR3 protein. The sample has 1,800,000 or so distinct CDR3 sequences, approximately 40% seen once. Sequencing was carried out using blood. The receptors here all came from a human donor in good health.

The chain combines TRBV4-3 with TRBJ2-1, with D unclear. Germline V lookup: CDR1 LGHNA, CDR2 YSLEER. This CDR3 has 14 residues. Trimming took off 0 bases at V and 11 bases at J, with 14 bases between the two ends. As DNA, the CDR3 is TGCGCCAGCAGCCAAGATTTGCCCGCTATCCAGCAGTTCTTC. Residues: CASSQDLPAIQQFF.

This clonotype has just one count. The V and J genes are TRBV7-2 and TRBJ1-2; a weak D match, TRBD1 (5 bases). Trimming cost V 7 bases and J 0 bases, with 15 bases left between them. Germline values: CDR1 SGHTA, CDR2 FQGNSA. The CDR3 is 15 residues long. CDR3 loop: CASNTGTLANYGYTF. The CDR3 DNA reads as TGTGCCAGCAATACCGGGACGCTTGCTAACTATGGCTACACCTTC.

Here the CDR3 reads CASSLTGLAGARGNEQYF. As DNA, the CDR3 is TGTGCCAGCAGCTTAACTGGTCTAGCGGGGGCCAGGGGCAATGAGCAGTACTTC. The V call is TRBV7-3, the J call TRBJ2-1, with 10 bases fitting TRBD2. The DNA end lines up better with TRBJ2-7; the J call may be wrong. Germline lookup yields CDR1 SGHTA and CDR2 FQGTGA. This CDR3 comprises 18 residues.

J is TRBJ1-2 and V is TRBV6-4, with a possible D match to TRBD1 (6 bases). This CDR3 contains 13 residues. The germline CDR1 and CDR2 sequences are MRHNA and SNTAGT. Trimming removed 6 bases at V and 6 bases at J, with 14 bases between. CDR3 sequence (DNA): TGTGCCAGCAGGCAATCAGGGGTGCATGGCTACACCTTC. As protein: CASRQSGVHGYTF.

V and J are TRBV3-1 and TRBJ1-1, with D tentatively TRBD1 (5 bases). The V gene's germline CDR1 is LGHDT and CDR2 YNNKEL (reference sequence). This CDR3 comprises 16 residues. The ends were cut back, 0 bases at V and 1 base at J, with 12 bases in the middle. The CDR3 protein is CASSQDWGSENTEAFF. CDR3 bases: TGTGCCAGCAGCCAAGATTGGGGGAGTGAGAACACTGAAGCTTTCTTT.

The chain has TRBV11-2 and TRBJ2-1; D call uncertain. The V gene's germline CDR1 is SGHAT and CDR2 FQNNGV. V lost 1 base and J 8 bases, leaving 9 bases between the germline ends. This CDR3 has 13 amino acids. CDR3 coding DNA: TGTGCCAGCAGCTTAGGGGCCTCGGATGAGCAGTTCTTC. This encodes CASSLGASDEQFF.

This chain uses TRBV20-1 with TRBJ2-7; the D call may be TRBD1 or TRBD2 (6 bases each). With 3 bases removed from V and 2 bases from J, the gap between germline ends came to 14 bases. The V gene's germline CDR1 is DFQATT and CDR2 SNEGSKA (reference sequence). The CDR3 length is 14 residues. CDR3 sequence (DNA): TGCAGTGCTAGTAGTGTCGGGGGCACCTACGAGCAGTACTTC. Translating it yields CSASSVGGTYEQYF.

The chain has TRBV7-6 and TRBJ2-3; D is possibly TRBD1 (6 bases). This CDR3 is 15 amino acids long. Germline V CDR1 and CDR2: SGHVS, FNYEAQ. V was clipped by 6 bases and J by 2 bases, with 15 bases between them. The CDR3, as DNA: TGTGCCAGCAGGCCCGGGACACTTCACACAGATACGCAGTATTTT. This encodes CASRPGTLHTDTQYF. Full variable domain (missing parts from reference TRBV7-6 and TRBJ2-3): GAGVSQSPRYKVTKRGQDVALRCDPISGHVSLYWYRQALGQGPEFLTYFNYEAQQDKSGLPNDRFSAERPEGSISTLTIQRTEQRDSAMYRCASRPGTLHTDTQYFGPGTRLTVL.

V is TRBV18 and J is TRBJ2-1; 8 bases are a match to TRBD2. Germline CDR1 is KGHSH and CDR2 is LQKENI. This CDR3 region has 14 residues. Trimming removed 7 bases from V and 6 bases from J; junction bases left unmatched: 8. In nucleotides, the CDR3 is TGTGCCAGCTTAGGGACTCGGGGGGGCAATGAGCAGTTCTTC. Translated: CASLGTRGGNEQFF.

The rearrangement joins TRBV3-1 to TRBJ2-7, with D perhaps TRBD1 (5 bases). The germline gives CDR1 LGHDT, CDR2 YNNKEL (reference sequence). The CDR3 is made up of 14 amino acids. The V gene lost 2 bases and the J gene lost 2 bases, with 10 bases spanning the gap. CDR3 bases: TGTGCCAGCAGCCAATTCCAGGGAACCTACGAGCAGTACTTC. Protein sequence: CASSQFQGTYEQYF.

This clonotype has only one observation. Written as DNA, the CDR3 is TGTGCCAGCAGCCCGGGACAGGGAGTAGACTTAGGAGGGGCCACTGAAGCTTTCTTT. Protein sequence: CASSPGQGVDLGGATEAFF. The genes are TRBV4-2 and TRBJ1-1, with 9 bases identical to TRBD1. The CDR3 totals 19 residues. V was pared by 4 bases and J by 4 bases, with 19 bases of the junction left unmatched. Germline loops: CDR1 LGHNA, CDR2 YNFKEQ.

This clonotype was detected a few times. CDR3 in DNA: TGTGCCAGCAGCCAGTTTCTGCGGGACAAGGCTTTCTTT. Translated: CASSQFLRDKAFF. The chain carries TRBV4-2 and TRBJ1-1; tentatively, D is TRBD1 (6 bases). Trimming shortened V by 3 bases and J by 11 bases, and 16 bases separated the two germline ends. This CDR3 region has 13 residues. Germline CDR1 LGHNA, CDR2 YNFKEQ.

This clonotype was counted at least ten times. The chain is built from TRBV7-2 and TRBJ1-2, with D uncertain. Trimming removed 5 bases from V and 2 bases from J, with 9 bases in between. The CDR3 has 13 residues. Germline assignment: CDR1 SGHTA and CDR2 FQGNSA. CDR3 amino acids: CASSISGNYGYTF. The CDR3 nucleotides read TGTGCCAGCAGCATCTCAGGCAACTATGGCTACACCTTC.

V and J are TRBV25-1 and TRBJ2-3; D uncertain. Trimming removed 3 bases at V and 3 bases at J, with 13 bases between. The CDR3 spans 15 residues. The germline gives CDR1 MGHDK, CDR2 SYGVNS. The CDR3 reads CASSDYVVATDTQYF. DNA of the CDR3: TGTGCCAGCAGTGATTACGTGGTAGCAACAGATACGCAGTATTTT.

A note on this clonotype: Possible read error: a much larger clone is one base away. The rearrangement joins TRBV5-1 to TRBJ2-5; TRBD1 matches 9 bases. Per the germline V gene, CDR1 is SGHRS and CDR2 is YFSETQ. V shed 3 bases and J 11 bases; nucleotides not matched to a gene: 11. The CDR3 length is 14 residues. The CDR3 bases are TGCGCCAGCAGCTGGGGGGACAGGGCGAATGAGCAGTACTTC. It encodes CASSWGDRANEQYF.

This chain joins TRBV7-2 and TRBJ2-6, with no clear D. The CDR3 has 16 residues. Per the germline V gene, CDR1 is SGHTA and CDR2 is FQGNSA. Trimming shortened V by 3 bases and J by 0 bases, and 9 bases separated the two germline ends. The CDR3: CASSLGTASGANVLTF. The CDR3 DNA follows: TGTGCCAGCAGCTTGGGCACCGCCTCTGGGGCCAACGTCCTGACTTTC.

CDR3 region: CASSEGWGQNNEQFF. The CDR3 region has the DNA TGTGCCAGCAGTGAAGGGTGGGGACAGAACAATGAGCAGTTCTTC. The chain combines TRBV6-1 with TRBJ2-1; TRBD1 aligns across 7 bases. CDR1 and CDR2 (germline): MNHNS, SASEGT. Unmatched junction bases numbered 5, after V lost 1 base and J lost 5 bases. The CDR3 extends over 15 amino acids.

This clonotype was found many times. This chain uses TRBV5-1 with TRBJ2-5, with TRBD1 identical over 9 bases. Per the germline V gene, CDR1 is SGHRS and CDR2 is YFSETQ. J was trimmed by 4 bases and V by 4 bases; bases with no gene match: 2. The length of the CDR3 is 13 residues. The CDR3 DNA sequence: TGCGCCAGCAGCGAGACAGGGGGAGAGACCCAGTACTTC. This gives the protein CASSETGGETQYF.

The V and J genes are TRBV27 and TRBJ2-1; possibly TRBD2 for D (6 bases). This CDR3 contains 16 residues. V lost 3 bases to trimming and J lost 2 bases, with 14 bases between them. Germline CDR1 reads MNHEY; CDR2 reads SMNVEV (reference sequence). CDR3 in DNA: TGTGCCAGCAGTTTTAATCCAGCGGGTACCTACAATGAGCAGTTCTTC. Its protein product is CASSFNPAGTYNEQFF.

This clonotype showed up just a few times. The chain links TRBV5-1 to TRBJ1-2; tentatively, D is TRBD1 (5 bases). The CDR3 covers 15 residues. The V end lost 4 bases, the J end lost 5 bases, and 18 bases lay between the germline ends. Germline-derived CDR1 and CDR2 are SGHRS and YFSETQ. The DNA for the CDR3 is TGCGCCAGCAGCCCGGGGCCGGGGACCTCGTATGGCTACACCTTC. Translating gives CASSPGPGTSYGYTF.

This clonotype was seen a few times. The chain is built from TRBV29-1 and TRBJ2-7; D is possibly TRBD2 (6 bases). Germline V gene lookup returns CDR1 SQVTM and CDR2 ANQGSEA. The CDR3 consists of 14 residues. Trimming cost V 4 bases and J 2 bases, with 15 bases left between them. CDR3 in DNA: TGCAGCGTTGTCTGGGAGGTGGGACCCTACGAGCAGTACTTC. Translated: CSVVWEVGPYEQYF.

The genes are TRBV12-3 or TRBV12-4 and TRBJ2-7; 8 nucleotides align to TRBD1. The CDR3 is made up of 16 amino acids. The trim removed 6 bases at V and 1 base at J, leaving 11 bases unmatched. CDR3 DNA: TGTGCCAGCAGCCTAACAGGGGGAGGACGTTCCTACGAGCAGTACTTC. Protein sequence: CASSLTGGGRSYEQYF.

The chain recombines TRBV20-1 with TRBJ1-5; D is perhaps TRBD1 (6 bases). CDR1 and CDR2 (germline): DFQATT, SNEGSKA (reference sequence). V was cut by 1 base and J by 6 bases, with 13 bases left in between. The length of the CDR3 is 14 residues. CDR3 sequence (DNA): TGCAGTGCTAGAGGCTTGGGGGCAGGTCAGCCCCAGCATTTT. This encodes CSARGLGAGQPQHF.

Notes on this clonotype: Compared with germline, one end of the junction differs, possibly owing to a read error. This chain connects TRBV7-6 to TRBJ2-6; 8 nucleotides align to TRBD1. The CDR3 has 14 amino acids. Germline V gene sequence: CDR1 SGHVS, CDR2 FNYEAQ. The CDR3 DNA reads TGTGCCAGCAGCCACGCCCGAGAGACAGGGGTCCGGACTTTC. Its translation is CASSHARETGVRTF.

In its sample, this clonotype was seen a few times. V and J are TRBV12-3 or TRBV12-4 and TRBJ2-3; no reliable D call. The CDR3 is 17 residues long. With 3 bases removed from V and 2 bases from J, the gap between germline ends came to 18 bases. The CDR3 nucleotides are TGTGCCAGCAGTTTTAGCTTTACCGAGGCTCCCACAGATACGCAGTATTTT. Translated: CASSFSFTEAPTDTQYF.

The rearrangement uses TRBV12-3 or TRBV12-4 and TRBJ1-5; possible D gene TRBD1, 6 bases. The CDR3 extends over 14 amino acids. The V end was cut by 7 bases, the J end by 2 bases, with 12 bases between. In nucleotides, the CDR3 is TGTGCCAGCACCGAGGGGGGGGGCAATCAGCCCCAGCATTTT. Translating gives CASTEGGGNQPQHF.